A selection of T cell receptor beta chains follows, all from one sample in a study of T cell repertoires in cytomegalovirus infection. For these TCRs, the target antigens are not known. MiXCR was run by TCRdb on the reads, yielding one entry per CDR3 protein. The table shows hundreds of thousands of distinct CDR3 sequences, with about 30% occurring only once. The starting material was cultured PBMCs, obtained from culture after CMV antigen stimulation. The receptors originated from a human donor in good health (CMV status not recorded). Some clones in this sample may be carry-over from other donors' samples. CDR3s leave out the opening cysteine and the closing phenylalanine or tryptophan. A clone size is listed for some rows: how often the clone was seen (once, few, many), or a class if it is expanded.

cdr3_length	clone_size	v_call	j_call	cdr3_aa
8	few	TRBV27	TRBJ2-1	ASRGTKQF
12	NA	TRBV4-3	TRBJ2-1	ASSQEIQTDEQF
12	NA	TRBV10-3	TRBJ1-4	AIRPGGADEKLF
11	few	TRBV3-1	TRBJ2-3	ASSPDVGDTQY
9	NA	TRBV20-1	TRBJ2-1	SARDDSSPI
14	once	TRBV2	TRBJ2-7	ASSGLERDFSYEQY
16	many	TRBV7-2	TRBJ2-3	ASSRPTSGRSGTDTQY
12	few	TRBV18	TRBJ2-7	ASSPGTETYEQY
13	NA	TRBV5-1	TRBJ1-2	ASSLETGKFYGYT
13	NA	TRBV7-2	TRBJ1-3	ASSLEDRGLDTIY
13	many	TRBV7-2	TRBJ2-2	ASSWGLRGTGELF
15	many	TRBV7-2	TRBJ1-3	ASSLAGGRSSGNTIY
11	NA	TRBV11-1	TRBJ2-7	ASSLLRSGEQY
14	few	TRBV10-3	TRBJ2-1	AISEVWASGRNEQF
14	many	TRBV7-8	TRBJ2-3	ASSLPLAGSTDTQY
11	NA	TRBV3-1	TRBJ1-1	ASSQGTQGGAF